These T cell receptor beta chains were read from a single sample in a study of T-cell reconstitution after alpha-beta-depleted transplantation in children. A single record per CDR3 protein comes from TCRdb applying MiXCR to the PCR reads. The table shows some 290,000 distinct CDR3 sequences, with 23% occurring only once. The sequencing here drew on PBMCs, mostly from graft donor cells, taken 180 days after TCRalphabeta/CD19-depleted stem cell transplant. Receptors originate from a male patient younger than 18 who had a stem cell transplant for acute lymphoblastic leukemia, so the T cells may come from the graft donor. Both conserved end residues are part of each CDR3. D genes are given only for firm matches. Rows may omit the clone size; those that give it use once, few, many or a size class.

V	J	length	size	D	CDR3	DNA
TRBV20-1	TRBJ2-7	17	many	.	CSATAPGSGGGLREQYF	TGCAGTGCTACAGCGCCGGGAAGTGGGGGGGGGCTTAGGGAGCAGTACTTC
TRBV9	TRBJ2-1	17	.	TRBD2	CASSPRLAGGEGGEQFF	TGTGCCAGCAGCCCGAGACTAGCGGGGGGGGAAGGTGGTGAGCAGTTCTTC
TRBV12-3/TRBV12-4	TRBJ2-7	15	many	TRBD1	CASSLRPGQGGEQYF	TGTGCCAGCAGTTTACGGCCGGGACAGGGAGGTGAGCAGTACTTC
TRBV9	TRBJ2-2	16	.	TRBD2	CASSVRGRASTGELFF	TGTGCCAGCAGCGTACGCGGGAGGGCCAGTACCGGGGAGCTGTTTTTT
TRBV6-2/TRBV6-3	TRBJ2-7	14	few	.	CASSQDGDLYEQYF	TGTGCCAGCAGCCAGGACGGGGACCTCTACGAGCAGTACTTC
TRBV18	TRBJ1-5	14	once	.	CASSLRGENQPQHF	TGTGCCAGCTCACTTCGGGGGGAAAATCAGCCCCAGCATTTT
TRBV27	TRBJ2-7	14	.	.	CASSLGGPASEQYF	TGTGCCAGCAGTTTGGGGGGCCCCGCTAGCGAGCAGTACTTC
TRBV10-3	TRBJ2-4	13	few	.	CARYVGGGHIQYF	TGTGCGAGATACGTAGGAGGGGGACACATTCAGTACTTC
TRBV29-1	TRBJ1-1	10	.	.	CSASDIEAFF	TGCAGCGCCTCGGACATAGAAGCTTTCTTT
TRBV7-6	TRBJ1-6	15	few	.	CASSLSRDQLFPLHF	TGTGCCAGCAGCTTATCCCGGGACCAACTATTTCCCCTCCACTTT
TRBV20-1	TRBJ2-2	14	.	TRBD1	CSARDRGGTGELFF	TGCAGTGCTAGGGACAGGGGAGGCACCGGGGAGCTGTTTTTT
TRBV27	TRBJ2-1	21	.	TRBD2	CASSPPEGSQGELAGGYEQFF	TGTGCCAGCAGCCCCCCCGAGGGGAGCCAGGGTGAACTAGCGGGAGGGTATGAGCAGTTCTTC
TRBV7-3	TRBJ2-5	16	few	.	CASSVGPRIPQETQYF	TGTGCCAGCAGCGTAGGCCCGAGAATCCCCCAAGAGACCCAGTACTTC
TRBV28	TRBJ2-7	12	.	.	CASRLGRYEQYF	TGTGCCAGCAGGCTCGGGCGGTACGAGCAGTACTTC
TRBV11-1	TRBJ2-7	14	few	TRBD1	CASSGRDRGNEQYF	TGTGCCAGCAGCGGACGGGACAGGGGAAACGAGCAGTACTTC
TRBV25-1	TRBJ2-1	15	few	.	CASSPTGTYYNEQFF	TGTGCCAGCAGTCCAACCGGGACGTACTACAATGAGCAGTTCTTC
TRBV5-1	TRBJ1-2	14	few	TRBD1	CASSATGGNYGYTF	TGCGCCAGCAGCGCTACAGGGGGCAACTATGGCTACACCTTC
TRBV9	TRBJ1-1	14	.	.	CASSVDQGGTEAFF	TGTGCCAGCAGCGTAGATCAGGGTGGAACTGAAGCTTTCTTT
TRBV20-1	TRBJ1-4	14	few	.	CSARDRRFAKELFF	TGCAGTGCTAGAGATCGGAGATTTGCTAAGGAACTGTTTTTT
TRBV9	TRBJ1-1	14	many	.	CASSIRSVDTEAFF	TGTGCCAGCAGCATTAGATCAGTGGACACTGAAGCTTTCTTT
TRBV15	TRBJ2-1	19	.	.	CATSRDPPLESATIGEQFF	TGTGCCACCAGCAGAGATCCCCCACTAGAATCCGCTACAATCGGTGAGCAGTTCTTC
TRBV27	TRBJ1-4	15	.	TRBD1	CASRGQGATNEKLFF	TGTGCCAGCCGTGGACAGGGGGCAACTAATGAAAAACTGTTTTTT
TRBV19	TRBJ2-6	12	few	.	CPSSSGANVLTF	TGTCCCTCCAGCTCTGGGGCCAACGTCCTGACTTTC
TRBV14	TRBJ2-5	15	.	.	CASSPFLTLQETQYF	TGTGCCAGCAGCCCCTTTCTGACACTTCAAGAGACCCAGTACTTC
TRBV4-1	TRBJ2-1	16	few	.	CASSQLHGRRGNEQFF	TGCGCCAGCAGCCAACTTCACGGGAGAAGGGGCAATGAGCAGTTCTTC
TRBV7-9	TRBJ2-1	14	.	.	CASSFKDSRDEQFF	TGTGCCAGCAGCTTCAAGGACAGCCGGGATGAGCAGTTCTTC
TRBV5-1	TRBJ2-7	16	.	.	CASSLTPRGKDYEQYF	TGCGCCAGCAGCTTGACCCCTCGGGGGAAGGACTACGAGCAGTACTTC
TRBV18	TRBJ2-5	15	few	TRBD1	CASSPPIQGRETQYF	TGTGCCAGCTCACCTCCTATACAGGGGAGAGAGACCCAGTACTTC